This TCR beta chain was captured in a study of cytomegalovirus exposure and HLA in healthy donors. TCRdb keeps only in-frame clones here, not all; method: immunoSEQ multiplex PCR. The table has 100,000 to 150,000 clones, 95% to 97% seen once; the top ten hold 1.5% to 2%. The germline CDR1 and CDR2 sequences are LGHNA and YSLEER. V shed 1 base and J shed 2 bases, with 11 bases lying between them. The CDR3 spans 15 residues. The gene calls are TRBV4-3 and TRBJ2-5, with D possibly being TRBD2 (6 bases). Material: PBMCs. This receptor was identified in a man aged 18-30 years in good health and CMV-seronegative. DNA for the CDR3: TGCGCCAGCAGCCAAGCTTTGGCGGGGCAAGAGACCCAGTACTTC. Translation gives CASSQALAGQETQYF.